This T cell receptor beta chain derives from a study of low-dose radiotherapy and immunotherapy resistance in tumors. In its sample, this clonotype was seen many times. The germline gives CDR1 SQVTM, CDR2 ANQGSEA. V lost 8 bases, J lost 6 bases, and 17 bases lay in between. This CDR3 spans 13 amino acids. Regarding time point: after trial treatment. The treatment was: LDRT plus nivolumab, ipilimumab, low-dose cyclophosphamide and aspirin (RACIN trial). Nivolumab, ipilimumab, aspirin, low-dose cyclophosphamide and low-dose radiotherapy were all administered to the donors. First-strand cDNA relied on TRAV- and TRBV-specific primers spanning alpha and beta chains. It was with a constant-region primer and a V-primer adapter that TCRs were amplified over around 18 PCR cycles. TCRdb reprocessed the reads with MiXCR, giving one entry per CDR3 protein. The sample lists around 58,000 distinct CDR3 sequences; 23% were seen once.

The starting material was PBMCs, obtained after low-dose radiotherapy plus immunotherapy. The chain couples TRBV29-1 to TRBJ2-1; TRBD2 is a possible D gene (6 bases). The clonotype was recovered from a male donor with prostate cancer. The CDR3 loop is CSIRSLAGNEQFF. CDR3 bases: TGCAGCATACGTTCACTAGCAGGCAATGAGCAGTTCTTC.